This section outlines one TCR beta chain sequence together with its context. This record belongs to a study of glioma-infiltrating T cells after dendritic cell vaccination. At the level of the study: Dendritic cell vaccination trial patients had either newly diagnosed or recurrent glioblastoma.

The CDR3 is made up of 14 amino acids. The germline V and J ends were trimmed by 2 bases and 7 bases, with 12 bases remaining between them. Germline CDR1 reads MNHNS; CDR2 reads SASEGT. Here immunoSEQ multiplex PCR was the method, and the copy in TCRdb shows in-frame clones only, minus some. The table lists about 82,000 clones, 70% to 90% of them singletons. The starting material was blood, obtained before dendritic cell vaccination. The chain combines TRBV6-1 with TRBJ1-5; a possible D gene is TRBD1 (5 bases). The sequence came from a human donor with glioblastoma. The CDR3 sequence is CASSEPGLIQPQHF. CDR3 DNA sequence: TGTGCCAGCAGTGAACCGGGACTGATCCAGCCCCAGCATTTT.